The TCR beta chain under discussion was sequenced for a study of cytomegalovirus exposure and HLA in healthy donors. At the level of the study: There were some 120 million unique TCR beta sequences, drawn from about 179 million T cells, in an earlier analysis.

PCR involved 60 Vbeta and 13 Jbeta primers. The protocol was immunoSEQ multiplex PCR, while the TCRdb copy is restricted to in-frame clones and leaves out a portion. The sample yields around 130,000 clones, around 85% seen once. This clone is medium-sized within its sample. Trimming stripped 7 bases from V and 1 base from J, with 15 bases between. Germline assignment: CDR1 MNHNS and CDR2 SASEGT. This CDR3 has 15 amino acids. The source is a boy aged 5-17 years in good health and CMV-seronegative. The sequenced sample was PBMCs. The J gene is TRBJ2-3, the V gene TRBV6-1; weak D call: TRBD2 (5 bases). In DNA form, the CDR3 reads TGTGCCAGCAATAAGGGTACGGAGGGCACAGATACGCAGTATTTT. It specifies CASNKGTEGTDTQYF.